Presented here are 27 T cell receptor beta chains from one specimen sequenced in a study of T cell responses to AZD1222 COVID-19 vaccine. The assay was immunoSEQ multiplex PCR, and TCRdb's table has in-frame clones only and misses some. The table records 55,000 to 75,000 clones, around nine tenths of them present only once. The sequences come from peripheral blood, collected on day 0 of AZD1222 vaccination. The receptors derive from an adult in good health.

The V and J genes are TRBV6-2 or TRBV6-3 and TRBJ2-6; 9 nucleotides match TRBD1. CDR3 length: 20 residues. The germline gives CDR1 MNHEY, CDR2 SVGEGT. Germline trimming cut 0 bases from V and 4 bases from J; bases unmatched to any gene: 13. The CDR3 sequence is CASSYSKSGQGVVGANVLTF. CDR3 nucleotide sequence: TGTGCCAGCAGTTACTCGAAATCGGGACAGGGCGTTGTGGGGGCCAACGTCCTGACTTTC.

The chain is built from TRBV28 and TRBJ1-1; D not resolved. CDR1 and CDR2 from the germline V gene are MDHEN and SYDVKM. With 8 bases removed from V and 1 base from J, the gap between germline ends came to 8 bases. The CDR3 is made up of 12 amino acids. CDR3 in amino acids: CASRAENTEAFF. DNA for the CDR3: TGTGCCAGCCGGGCAGAGAACACTGAAGCTTTCTTT.

The chain recombines TRBV5-8 with TRBJ2-1; D may be TRBD1 (6 bases). With 0 bases removed from V and 7 bases from J, the gap between germline ends came to 11 bases. This CDR3 spans 14 amino acids. CDR1 SGHTS and CDR2 YDEGEE come from the germline V gene. This CDR3 is CASSLAQGLNEQFF. CDR3 nucleotides: TGTGCCAGCAGCTTGGCACAGGGCCTGAATGAGCAGTTCTTC.

The chain recombines TRBV7-6 with TRBJ1-1; 9 nucleotides match TRBD1. Germline CDR1 is SGHVS and CDR2 is FNYEAQ. With V trimmed by 1 base and J by 1 base, 1 base remained unmatched. The CDR3 contains 15 residues. CDR3 sequence reads: CASSLEGQGNTEAFF. DNA of the CDR3: TGTGCCAGCAGCTTAGAGGGACAGGGGAACACTGAAGCTTTCTTT.

Remarks on this clone: Other DNA sequences in this sample translate to the same CDR3. This chain links TRBV7-3 with TRBJ2-3; TRBD2 agrees at 11 bases. Looked up from germline, CDR1 is SGHTA and CDR2 is FQGTGA. V lost 2 bases and J lost 6; bases outside the gene matches: 1. This CDR3 comprises 14 residues. CDR3 in DNA: TGTGCCAGCAGCTTAGGGACTAGCGGTGATACGCAGTATTTT. Residues: CASSLGTSGDTQYF.

V and J are TRBV28 and TRBJ1-5; the D gene is possibly TRBD1 (6 bases). The CDR3 is made up of 15 amino acids. Germline CDR1 reads MDHEN; CDR2 reads SYDVKM. The V gene lost 6 bases and the J gene lost 4 bases, with 16 bases spanning the gap. The CDR3 DNA reads as TGTGCCAGCAGCAGGGCCGGGGGGCCAAATCAGCCCCAGCATTTT. Its protein is CASSRAGGPNQPQHF.

The V call is TRBV5-8, the J call TRBJ2-2; 10 nucleotides line up with TRBD2. The CDR3 extends over 16 amino acids. Germline V gene lookup returns CDR1 SGHTS and CDR2 YDEGEE. V trimming: 1 base; J trimming: 4 bases; junction bases outside the gene matches: 4. The CDR3 is CASSLSLAGVTGELFF. The CDR3, as DNA: TGTGCCAGCAGCTTGTCCCTAGCGGGAGTCACCGGGGAGCTGTTTTTT.

This chain joins TRBV5-1 and TRBJ2-2; 12 positions agree with TRBD2. Trimming removed 3 bases from V and 6 bases from J; junction bases left unmatched: 3. This CDR3 comprises 15 residues. Germline V gene lookup returns CDR1 SGHRS and CDR2 YFSETQ. In DNA form, the CDR3 reads TGCGCCAGCAGCTCACTAGCGGGAGGCCCCGGGGAGCTGTTTTTT. It specifies CASSSLAGGPGELFF.

This clone has just one count. The chain carries TRBV10-3 and TRBJ1-5; D call uncertain. V was clipped by 6 bases and J by 2 bases, with 11 bases between them. The germline CDR1 and CDR2 sequences are ENHRY and SYGVKD. This CDR3 is 14 amino acids long. The CDR3 DNA reads as TGTGCCATCAGCATTACAGAAGGCAATCAGCCCCAGCATTTT. Residues: CAISITEGNQPQHF.

V usage is TRBV5-1 and J usage is TRBJ2-5; D may correspond to TRBD1 or TRBD2 (5 bases each). Trimming pared 0 bases from V and 2 bases from J, leaving 11 bases between. This CDR3 spans 15 amino acids. CDR1 SGHRS and CDR2 YFSETQ come from the germline V gene. Written as DNA, the CDR3 is TGCGCCAGCAGCTTGGGGGGCGGGTTTCAAGAGACCCAGTACTTC. Amino acid sequence: CASSLGGGFQETQYF.

The rearrangement uses TRBV6-2 or TRBV6-3 and TRBJ2-3, with D possibly matching TRBD2 (6 bases). The CDR3 totals 16 residues. The ends were cut back, 0 bases at V and 2 bases at J, with 12 bases in the middle. Germline-derived CDR1 and CDR2 are MNHEY and SVGEGT. The CDR3 DNA is TGTGCCAGCAGTTACTCGCTTGCGGGACTCACAGATACGCAGTATTTT. This translates into CASSYSLAGLTDTQYF.

The chain links TRBV30 to TRBJ2-2, with a weak D call TRBD1 (6 bases). The germline gives CDR1 GTSNPN, CDR2 SVGIG (reference sequence). CDR3 length equals 16 residues. V was cut by 4 bases and J by 1 base, with 16 bases left in between. The chain's CDR3 is CAWKVSGQVNTGELFF. In nucleotides, the CDR3 is TGTGCCTGGAAGGTGTCGGGACAAGTGAACACCGGGGAGCTGTTTTTT.

The rearrangement uses TRBV5-6 and TRBJ1-4; D gene unclear. The germline gives CDR1 SGHDT, CDR2 YYEEEE. Trimming removed 2 bases at V and 3 bases at J, with 5 bases between. This CDR3 is 13 amino acids long. CDR3 region: CASSLEPNEKLFF. CDR3 coding DNA: TGTGCCAGCAGCTTAGAGCCTAATGAAAAACTGTTTTTT.

The chain uses TRBV27 and TRBJ1-5, with TRBD1 as a possible D gene (5 bases). Germline V gene sequence: CDR1 MNHEY, CDR2 SMNVEV (reference sequence). The germline V and J ends were trimmed by 4 bases and 1 base, with 5 bases remaining between them. The CDR3 sequence is 13 residues long. This CDR3 is CASSWDSNQPQHF. CDR3 bases: TGTGCCAGCAGTTGGGACAGCAATCAGCCCCAGCATTTT.

The rearrangement joins TRBV25-1 to TRBJ1-1; D gene unclear. Trimming left V 2 bases short and J 0 bases short, with 4 bases between. The CDR3 is made up of 13 amino acids. The V gene's germline CDR1 is MGHDK and CDR2 SYGVNS. CDR3 DNA: TGTGCCAGCAGTGAAAGCCTGAACACTGAAGCTTTCTTT. Translated, it gives CASSESLNTEAFF.

The chain carries TRBV4-1 and TRBJ2-3, with 9 positions matching TRBD1. V was pared by 3 bases and J by 1 base, with 5 bases of the junction left unmatched. Germline CDR1 and CDR2: MGHRA and YSYEKL. The CDR3 contains 16 residues. The CDR3 spells CASSQSTGGRTDTQYF. Written as DNA, the CDR3 is TGCGCCAGCAGCCAGTCCACAGGGGGCCGCACAGATACGCAGTATTTT.

This clone appeared once. V usage is TRBV6-2 or TRBV6-3 and J usage is TRBJ1-4; maybe TRBD1 (5 bases). Deletions cut 6 bases from V and 3 bases from J, with 11 bases between. This CDR3 comprises 14 residues. Germline V lookup: CDR1 MNHEY, CDR2 SVGEGT. For the CDR3, the DNA is TGTGCCAGCAGCCAGGGTGGTTCTAATGAAAAACTGTTTTTT. The encoded protein is CASSQGGSNEKLFF.

Turning to this clone: Other DNA sequences of this sample code for an identical CDR3. The J gene is TRBJ1-4, the V gene TRBV9; 7 bases map to TRBD1. This CDR3 contains 16 residues. Trimming removed 0 bases from V and 8 bases from J; junction bases left unmatched: 10. Germline CDR1 SGDLS, CDR2 YYNGEE. The CDR3, as DNA: TGTGCCAGCAGCGTAGGCCCCGGTCAGGGGGGGGAAAAACTGTTTTTT. It translates to CASSVGPGQGGEKLFF.

The chain uses TRBV18 and TRBJ2-1; possible D gene TRBD1, 6 bases. Trimming removed 2 bases from V and 3 bases from J, with 14 bases in between. The CDR3 consists of 16 residues. CDR1 and CDR2 from the germline V gene are KGHSH and LQKENI. CDR3 sequence: CASSPLGQGVYNEQFF. DNA of the CDR3: TGTGCCAGCTCACCATTGGGACAAGGGGTCTACAATGAGCAGTTCTTC.

This chain joins TRBV5-1 and TRBJ2-2, with D tentatively TRBD2 (6 bases). V lost 2 bases and J 7 bases, leaving 9 bases between the germline ends. This CDR3 has 13 residues. In germline, CDR1 is SGHRS, CDR2 YFSETQ. CDR3 in DNA: TGCGCCAGCAGCTTCTTGGAGGGCGGGGAGCTGTTTTTT. As protein: CASSFLEGGELFF.

The chain combines TRBV13 with TRBJ2-7, with D maybe TRBD1 (6 bases). The CDR3 runs to 14 residues. CDR1 is PRHDT, CDR2 FYEKMQ, per germline (reference sequence). V was pared by 5 bases and J by 3 bases, with 14 bases between. As DNA, the CDR3 is TGTGCCAGCAGCGCAGGGGTAGCGAGCTACGAGCAGTACTTC. Amino acids: CASSAGVASYEQYF. Full variable domain (rest looked up from reference TRBV13 and TRBJ2-7): AAGVIQSPRHLIKEKRETATLKCYPIPRHDTVYWYQQGPGQDPQFLISFYEKMQSDKGSIPDRFSAQQFSDYHSELNMSSLELGDSALYFCASSAGVASYEQYFGPGTRLTVT.

This clone has a handful of counts. V gene TRBV4-2 combines with J gene TRBJ2-7; D not certain. Germline assignment: CDR1 LGHNA and CDR2 YNFKEQ. The CDR3 totals 16 residues. V lost 4 bases and J 2 bases, leaving 18 bases between the germline ends. The CDR3 is CASSRLGIGDPYEQYF. The CDR3 DNA reads TGTGCCAGCAGCCGACTCGGAATTGGAGACCCCTACGAGCAGTACTTC.

V is TRBV6-1 and J is TRBJ1-1; the D is unclear. V was shortened by 3 bases and J by 1 base, with 9 bases between the two germline ends. The CDR3 is 14 amino acids. CDR1 MNHNS and CDR2 SASEGT come from the germline V gene. CDR3 protein: CASSEWGENTEAFF. The CDR3 DNA sequence: TGTGCCAGCAGTGAGTGGGGAGAGAACACTGAAGCTTTCTTT.

In this sample, this clone is medium-sized. The J gene is TRBJ2-3, the V gene TRBV6-5; 9 bases are shared with TRBD2. Trimming removed 8 bases from V and 4 bases from J; junction bases left unmatched: 10. The CDR3 sequence is 15 residues long. Looked up from germline, CDR1 is MNHEY and CDR2 is SVGAGI. As DNA, the CDR3 is TGTGCCAGCTTCCCTGGCGGGAGGGTGGCAGATACGCAGTATTTT. Encoded protein: CASFPGGRVADTQYF.

This clone was found once. V usage is TRBV4-3 and J usage is TRBJ1-2; 8 bases align to TRBD1. Trimming cost V 0 bases and J 7 bases; bases outside gene matches: 7. Germline V gives CDR1 LGHNA, CDR2 YSLEER. CDR3 length equals 15 residues. The CDR3 nucleotides are TGCGCCAGCAGCCAAGAGAGGGCAGGGGGCGGTGGCTACACCTTC. Protein sequence: CASSQERAGGGGYTF.

The rearrangement links TRBV7-9 to TRBJ2-1; TRBD1 might be the D (6 bases). The CDR3 contains 17 residues. V was shortened by 5 bases and J by 1 base, with 18 bases between the two germline ends. The germline V gene has CDR1 SEHNR and CDR2 FQNEAQ (reference sequence). For the CDR3, the DNA is TGTGCCAGCAGCCCGGCCATACTAGGGGGATCCTACAATGAGCAGTTCTTC. As protein: CASSPAILGGSYNEQFF.

The V call is TRBV2, the J call TRBJ1-4; TRBD1 is a possible D gene (5 bases). Between the trimmed V and J ends, which lost 1 base and 4 bases, there was a span of 13 bases. CDR1 and CDR2 (germline): SNHLY, FYNNEI. This CDR3 contains 16 residues. The CDR3 is CASSEVSGPFNEKLFF. In DNA form, the CDR3 reads TGTGCCAGCAGTGAAGTATCGGGACCGTTTAATGAAAAACTGTTTTTT. The full variable domain, in which reference TRBV2 and TRBJ1-4 provide the parts outside the CDR3, is EPEVTQTPSHQVTQMGQEVILRCVPISNHLYFYWYRQILGQKVEFLVSFYNNEISEKSEIFDDQFSVERPDGSNFTLKIRSTKLEDSAMYFCASSEVSGPFNEKLFFGSGTQLSVL.